This is a list of T cell receptor beta chains from one sample in a study of T-cell reconstitution after alpha-beta-depleted transplantation in children. One entry per CDR3 protein results from TCRdb running MiXCR on the PCR reads. The data contain some 460,000 distinct CDR3 sequences, 15% to 20% of them singletons. Sequenced here: PBMCs, mostly from graft donor cells, sampled 360 days after TCRalphabeta/CD19-depleted stem cell transplant. Every receptor here comes from a boy younger than two who had a stem cell transplant for Wiskott-Aldrich syndrome, so the T cells may come from the graft donor. Both conserved end residues are part of each CDR3. A D gene is named only where the DNA matches it firmly. Size is omitted from some rows. Given values are once, few, many or a class for expanded clones.

j_call: TRBJ1-1
d_call: NA
clone_size: few
v_call: TRBV5-5
cdr3_nt: TGTGCCAGCAGTTTGATGGGCTTTAACACTGAAGCTTTCTTT
cdr3_aa: CASSLMGFNTEAFF

j_call: TRBJ2-2
d_call: TRBD2
clone_size: many
v_call: TRBV7-6
cdr3_nt: TGTGCCAGCAGCTTAGGGGCTAGCGGGAACACCGGGGAGCTGTTTTTT
cdr3_aa: CASSLGASGNTGELFF

j_call: TRBJ2-2
d_call: TRBD2
clone_size: few
v_call: TRBV19
cdr3_nt: TGTGCCAGTACCCCACGACTAGCGGGGGAAGGCGGGGAGCTGTTTTTT
cdr3_aa: CASTPRLAGEGGELFF

j_call: TRBJ2-1
d_call: NA
clone_size: many
v_call: TRBV5-1
cdr3_nt: TGCGCCAGCAGCTTGGGTCCCCAGGGGTCCTACAATGAGCAGTTCTTC
cdr3_aa: CASSLGPQGSYNEQFF

j_call: TRBJ2-7
d_call: NA
clone_size: few
v_call: TRBV5-1
cdr3_nt: TGCGCCAGCAGCTTGGATATCCGGCAGGGCTACGAGCAGTACTTC
cdr3_aa: CASSLDIRQGYEQYF

j_call: TRBJ2-1
d_call: NA
clone_size: few
v_call: TRBV27
cdr3_nt: TGTGCCAGCAGTTTACTCCAGACAGCCTTTCCAACGAATGAGCAGTTCTTC
cdr3_aa: CASSLLQTAFPTNEQFF

j_call: TRBJ2-7
d_call: NA
clone_size: NA
v_call: TRBV6-2/TRBV6-3
cdr3_nt: TGTGCCAGCAGTTACATGTCTCCGGAGCAGTACTTC
cdr3_aa: CASSYMSPEQYF

j_call: TRBJ1-1
d_call: NA
clone_size: NA
v_call: TRBV12-3/TRBV12-4
cdr3_nt: TGTGCCAGCAGTTTGATAGGGGAGAGCACTGAAGCTTTCTTT
cdr3_aa: CASSLIGESTEAFF

j_call: TRBJ2-1
d_call: NA
clone_size: NA
v_call: TRBV5-1
cdr3_nt: TGCGCCAGCAGCCCAAGCGGTACCCCAAGGCCCTACAATGAGCAGTTCTTC
cdr3_aa: CASSPSGTPRPYNEQFF

j_call: TRBJ2-1
d_call: TRBD2
clone_size: few
v_call: TRBV15
cdr3_nt: TGTGCCACCAGCAGAGATCTTGGTGCGGGGGGGTACAATGAGCAGTTCTTC
cdr3_aa: CATSRDLGAGGYNEQFF

j_call: TRBJ2-3
d_call: NA
clone_size: NA
v_call: TRBV4-1
cdr3_nt: TGCGCCAGCAGCCAAGATGGGGGACTCCACACAGATACGCAGTATTTT
cdr3_aa: CASSQDGGLHTDTQYF

j_call: TRBJ2-7
d_call: NA
clone_size: NA
v_call: TRBV18
cdr3_nt: TGTGCCAGCTCGTCCCCCGGGGTGACCTACGAGCAGTACTTC
cdr3_aa: CASSSPGVTYEQYF

j_call: TRBJ2-1
d_call: NA
clone_size: few
v_call: TRBV6-1
cdr3_nt: TGTGCCAGCAGCCCCCCTCCCAATTACAATGAGCAGTTCTTC
cdr3_aa: CASSPPPNYNEQFF

j_call: TRBJ2-5
d_call: NA
clone_size: NA
v_call: TRBV13
cdr3_nt: TGTGCCAGCAGCTTAAAAGGCCCAAGAGGGACCCAGTACTTC
cdr3_aa: CASSLKGPRGTQYF

j_call: TRBJ2-1
d_call: NA
clone_size: many
v_call: TRBV14
cdr3_nt: TGTGCCAGCAGCCAGACTCCAAGAGGGGCCTTCTCCTACAATGAGCAGTTCTTC
cdr3_aa: CASSQTPRGAFSYNEQFF

j_call: TRBJ1-1
d_call: TRBD1
clone_size: NA
v_call: TRBV4-1
cdr3_nt: TGCGCCAGCAGCCAAGAGACAGGGATCAACACTGAAGCTTTCTTT
cdr3_aa: CASSQETGINTEAFF

j_call: TRBJ1-1
d_call: NA
clone_size: few
v_call: TRBV29-1
cdr3_nt: TGCAGCGTTGAAGCTTGGACAGTACGCACTGAAGCTTTCTTT
cdr3_aa: CSVEAWTVRTEAFF

j_call: TRBJ2-7
d_call: TRBD2
clone_size: NA
v_call: TRBV13
cdr3_nt: TGTGCCAGCAGCCTTCGGACTAGCGGGGCCTACGAGCAGTACTTC
cdr3_aa: CASSLRTSGAYEQYF

j_call: TRBJ1-2
d_call: NA
clone_size: NA
v_call: TRBV14
cdr3_nt: TGTGCCAGCAGCCACCTCAGGGGCACTGGCTACACCTTC
cdr3_aa: CASSHLRGTGYTF